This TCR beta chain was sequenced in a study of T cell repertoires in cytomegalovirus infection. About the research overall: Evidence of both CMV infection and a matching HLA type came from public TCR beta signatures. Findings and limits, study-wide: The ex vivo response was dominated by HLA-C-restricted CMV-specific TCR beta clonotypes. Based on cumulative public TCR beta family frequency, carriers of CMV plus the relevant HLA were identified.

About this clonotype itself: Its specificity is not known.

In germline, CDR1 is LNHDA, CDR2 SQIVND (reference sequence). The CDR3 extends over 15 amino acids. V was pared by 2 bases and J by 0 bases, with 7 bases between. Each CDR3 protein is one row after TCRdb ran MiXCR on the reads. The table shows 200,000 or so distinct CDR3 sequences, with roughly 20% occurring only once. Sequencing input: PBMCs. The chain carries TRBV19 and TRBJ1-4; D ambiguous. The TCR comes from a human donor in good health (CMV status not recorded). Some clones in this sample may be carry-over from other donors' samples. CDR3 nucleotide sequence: TGTGCCAGTAGTATATTTGTGACAACTAATGAAAAACTGTTTTTT. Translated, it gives CASSIFVTTNEKLFF.